The present TCR beta chain was sequenced within a study of blood T cells in healthy people across ages. Across the study: Capture via template switching afforded approximately one barcoded beta molecule per two T cells.

The second PCR ran 7 to 11 cycles with a sample-barcoded 5' primer and J-beta primers. TCRdb ran MiXCR on the 5' RACE reads and lists one entry per CDR3 protein. This table has 550,000 to 650,000 distinct CDR3 sequences, about 30% appearing once. The CDR3 contains 15 residues. V dropped 5 bases and J dropped 1 base, with 14 bases sitting between them. Germline V gene data show CDR1 as SGHTA and CDR2 as FQGNSA. Sequencing input: blood. The J gene is TRBJ1-1, the V gene TRBV7-2; D gene uncertain. This clonotype was sampled from a woman aged 80 or over in good health. In DNA form, the CDR3 reads TGTGCCAGCAGCCCCGTGGCACTCAGGAACACTGAAGCTTTCTTT. As protein: CASSPVALRNTEAFF.